The T cell receptor beta chain under discussion was sequenced for a study of blood T cell repertoires in COVID-19. The CDR3 runs 15 residues. CDR1 SGHTA and CDR2 FQGTGA come from the germline V gene. V lost 1 base and J 5 bases, leaving 12 bases between the germline ends. The method was immunoSEQ multiplex PCR; TCRdb's version includes in-frame clones alone and lacks a portion of them. The sample yields roughly 400,000 clones, roughly nine tenths seen once. The sequencing sample was made of PBMCs or T cells enriched from blood (not recorded which). The V call is TRBV7-3, the J call TRBJ2-1; TRBD2 is a possible D gene (6 bases). The sequence was collected from a woman in her 30s who had recovered from COVID-19. CDR3 DNA: TGTGCCAGCAGCTTAAGTGGTGGGGGGAACAATGAGCAGTTCTTC. Translating gives CASSLSGGGNNEQFF.